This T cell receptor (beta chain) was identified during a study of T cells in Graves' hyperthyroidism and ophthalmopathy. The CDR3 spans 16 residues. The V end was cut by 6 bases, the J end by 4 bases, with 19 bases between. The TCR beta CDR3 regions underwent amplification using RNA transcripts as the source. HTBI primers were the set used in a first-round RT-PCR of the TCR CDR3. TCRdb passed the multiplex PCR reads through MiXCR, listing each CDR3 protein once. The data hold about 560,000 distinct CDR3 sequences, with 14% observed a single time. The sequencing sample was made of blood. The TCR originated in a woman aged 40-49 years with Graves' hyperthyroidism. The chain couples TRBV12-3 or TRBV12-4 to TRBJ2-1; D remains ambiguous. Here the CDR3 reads CASSLYSSVEYNEQFF. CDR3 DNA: TGTGCCAGCAGCTTATACTCCTCAGTTGAATACAATGAGCAGTTCTTC.